The 6 T cell receptor beta chains below were found in one sample sequenced in a study of regulatory T cells in long-lasting Graves disease. Time point: newly diagnosed GD, antithyroid drugs for less than 3 months. Preparation of the TCR library used RNA extracted from PBMCs. TCR beta libraries were built with iRepertoire HTBI primers and Arm-PCR of CDR3 regions. TCRdb called the multiplex PCR reads again in MiXCR, with one record for every CDR3 protein. The sample lists 500,000 to 700,000 distinct CDR3 sequences; 16% were seen once. These data are also associated with another study on T cells in Graves' hyperthyroidism and ophthalmopathy.

The specimen was peripheral blood mononuclear cells (PBMCs), collected at new diagnosis, from a patient treated with antithyroid drugs. The receptors here all came from a woman in her thirties with Graves disease.

This clonotype occurred many times. This sequence joins TRBV29-1 and TRBJ2-5, with 10 bases aligning to TRBD2. The V and J ends lost 6 bases and 5 bases, in that order; junction bases with no gene match: 18. CDR3 length: 17 amino acids. Germline V gene sequence: CDR1 SQVTM, CDR2 ANQGSEA. CDR3 loop: CSVLLLAGLLPRETQYF. CDR3 nucleotides: TGCAGCGTCCTATTACTAGCGGGATTATTACCGAGGGAGACCCAGTACTTC.

Comments on this clonotype: Since a much larger clone is just one base distant, this may be a read error. The rearrangement joins TRBV10-3 to TRBJ2-7, with a tentative D call TRBD2 (5 bases). Germline values: CDR1 ENHRY, CDR2 SYGVKD. Trimming took 2 bases from V and 9 from J, leaving 14 bases between them. This CDR3 comprises 13 residues. The CDR3 DNA reads as TGTGCCATCAGTGAGGGACCCGAGGGCGGGCAGTACTTC. Translated: CAISEGPEGGQYF.

The chain combines TRBV28 with TRBJ2-7; 7 positions match TRBD2. Germline V gene lookup returns CDR1 MDHEN and CDR2 SYDVKM. This CDR3 is 16 amino acids long. The trim removed 8 bases at V and 0 bases at J, leaving 13 bases unmatched. This CDR3 is CASGSGGVRGSYEQYF. The CDR3 bases are TGTGCCAGCGGTAGTGGGGGGGTAAGAGGCTCCTACGAGCAGTACTTC.

This clonotype was seen ten or more times. V is TRBV28 and J is TRBJ1-1; weak D call: TRBD1 (6 bases). Trimming cost V 6 bases and J 6 bases, with 20 bases left between them. Per the germline V gene, CDR1 is MDHEN and CDR2 is SYDVKM. The CDR3 sequence is 15 residues long. The CDR3 DNA sequence: TGTGCCAGCAGGGGCGGGGGCCGGCCGGTATCTGAAGCTTTCTTT. It codes for CASRGGGRPVSEAFF.

The CDR3 loop is CASSYERGETQYF. In DNA form, the CDR3 reads TGTGCCAGCAGTTACGAGCGGGGAGAGACCCAGTACTTC. The rearrangement joins TRBV6-5 to TRBJ2-5; 7 nucleotides align to TRBD2. Germline-derived CDR1 and CDR2 are MNHEY and SVGAGI. The trim removed 2 bases at V and 4 bases at J, leaving 1 base unmatched. The CDR3 is 13 amino acids.

The gene calls are TRBV6-1 and TRBJ1-5, with D tentatively TRBD1 (5 bases). The CDR3 covers 12 residues. Germline CDR1 MNHNS, CDR2 SASEGT. V was clipped by 7 bases and J by 7 bases, with 11 bases between them. The CDR3 region has the DNA TGTGCCAGCATGGAGGGGAAGCAGCCCCAGCATTTT. Its protein product is CASMEGKQPQHF.